This T cell receptor (beta chain) was obtained from a study of shared clonotypes between healthy human individuals. As concerns this clone: Its antigen is not known.

Positively selected for CCR7, the CD45RO-negative cells used as naive CD8 cells excluded terminally differentiated effector memory CD45RA+ cells. Each of the donors was a healthy adult who was HIV-negative and had not had a recent acute infection or vaccination. The length of the CDR3 is 16 residues. V was clipped by 3 bases and J by 4 bases; unmatched bases: 6. Germline CDR1 PRHDT, CDR2 FYEKMQ (reference sequence). Findings of the study overall: On the whole, naive subsets had larger estimated richness than memory subsets had. Tissue TCR repertoires likely differ from these blood-only repertoires.

Sequencing used immunoSEQ multiplex PCR; TCRdb keeps in-frame clones, though not all of them. This table holds about 2.1 million clones, 93% found once. The J gene is TRBJ2-2, the V gene TRBV13; 9 bases agree with TRBD1. Sequenced material: naive CD8+ T cells from PBMCs. The sequence was obtained from a man younger than 30 in good health. Some clones in this sample may be carry-over from other donors' samples. The DNA of the CDR3 is TGTGCCAGCAGCTTCGACAGGGGGGCGTTCACCGGGGAGCTGTTTTTT. Translation gives CASSFDRGAFTGELFF. Complete variable domain (other parts from reference TRBV13 and TRBJ2-2): AAGVIQSPRHLIKEKRETATLKCYPIPRHDTVYWYQQGPGQDPQFLISFYEKMQSDKGSIPDRFSAQQFSDYHSELNMSSLELGDSALYFCASSFDRGAFTGELFFGEGSRLTVL.